The 2 T cell receptor beta chains below were found in one sample sequenced in a study of blood T cell repertoires in COVID-19. TCRdb keeps only in-frame clones here, not all; method: immunoSEQ multiplex PCR. The sample consists of about 110,000 clones, roughly four fifths of them appearing once. Material for sequencing was peripheral blood. The receptors shown here come from a man at least 80 years old with COVID-19, enrolled during active disease.

V usage is TRBV5-1 and J usage is TRBJ1-4, with D perhaps TRBD1 (6 bases). The germline V gene has CDR1 SGHRS and CDR2 YFSETQ. The CDR3 is 15 residues long. V was clipped by 6 bases and J by 7 bases, with 19 bases between them. CDR3 residues: CASTTGQGRVEKLFF. CDR3 nucleotide sequence: TGCGCCAGCACCACCGGCCAGGGGCGAGTTGAAAAACTGTTTTTT.

The chain carries TRBV2 and TRBJ1-5, with D possibly being TRBD1 (5 bases). This CDR3 has 13 amino acids. The ends were cut back, 6 bases at V and 6 bases at J, with 12 bases in the middle. Per the germline V gene, CDR1 is SNHLY and CDR2 is FYNNEI. The CDR3 sequence is CASSQGTSQPQHF. DNA of the CDR3: TGTGCCAGCAGCCAGGGAACTTCTCAGCCCCAGCATTTT.